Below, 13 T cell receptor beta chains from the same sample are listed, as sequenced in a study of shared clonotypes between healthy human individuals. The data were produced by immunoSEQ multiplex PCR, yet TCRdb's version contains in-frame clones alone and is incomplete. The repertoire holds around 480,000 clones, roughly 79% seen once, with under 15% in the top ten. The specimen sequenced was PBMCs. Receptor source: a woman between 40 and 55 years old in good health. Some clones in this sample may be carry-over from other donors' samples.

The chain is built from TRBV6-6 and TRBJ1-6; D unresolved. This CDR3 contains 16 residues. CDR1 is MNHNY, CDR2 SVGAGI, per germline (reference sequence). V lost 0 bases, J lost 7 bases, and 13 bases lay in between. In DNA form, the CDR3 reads TGTGCCAGCAGTTACTCGCTTGACCAATCCAATTCACCCCTCCACTTT. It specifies CASSYSLDQSNSPLHF.

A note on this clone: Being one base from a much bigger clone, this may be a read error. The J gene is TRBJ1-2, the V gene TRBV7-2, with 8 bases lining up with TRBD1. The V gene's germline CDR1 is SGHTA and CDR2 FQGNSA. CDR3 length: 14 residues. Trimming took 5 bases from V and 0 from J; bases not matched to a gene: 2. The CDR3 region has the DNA TGTGCCAGCAGCGACAGGGGCCCTAACTATGGCTACACCTTC. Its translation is CASSDRGPNYGYTF.

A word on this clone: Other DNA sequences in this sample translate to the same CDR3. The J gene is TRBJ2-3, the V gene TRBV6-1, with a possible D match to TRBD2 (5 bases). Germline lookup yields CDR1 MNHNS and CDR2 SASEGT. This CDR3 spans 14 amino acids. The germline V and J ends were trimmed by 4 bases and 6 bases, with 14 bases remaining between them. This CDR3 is CASSGLAGADTQYF. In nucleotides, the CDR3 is TGTGCCAGCAGTGGGTTGGCGGGCGCGGATACGCAGTATTTT.

Here the CDR3 DNA reads TGTGCCAGCAGCTTAAGGCGGGGGTCAGGAAACACCATATATTTT. This codes for CASSLRRGSGNTIYF. V is TRBV7-6 and J is TRBJ1-3, with D tentatively TRBD1 (5 bases). This CDR3 is 15 amino acids long. The V gene's germline CDR1 is SGHVS and CDR2 FNYEAQ. V was cut by 2 bases and J by 4 bases, with 12 bases left in between.

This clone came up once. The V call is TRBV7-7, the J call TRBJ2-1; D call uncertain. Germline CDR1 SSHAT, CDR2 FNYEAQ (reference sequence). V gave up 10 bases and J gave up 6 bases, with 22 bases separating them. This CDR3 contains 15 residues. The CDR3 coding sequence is TGTGCCAAACGTGGTGGCATGTCGTTTAGCAATGAGCAGTTCTTC. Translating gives CAKRGGMSFSNEQFF.

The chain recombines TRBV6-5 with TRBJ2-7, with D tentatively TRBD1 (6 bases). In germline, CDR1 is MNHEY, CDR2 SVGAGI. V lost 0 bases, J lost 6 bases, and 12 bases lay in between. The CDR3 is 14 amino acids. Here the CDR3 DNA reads TGTGCCAGCAGTTACTCGGCAGGGGTGGGCGAGCAGTACTTC. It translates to CASSYSAGVGEQYF.

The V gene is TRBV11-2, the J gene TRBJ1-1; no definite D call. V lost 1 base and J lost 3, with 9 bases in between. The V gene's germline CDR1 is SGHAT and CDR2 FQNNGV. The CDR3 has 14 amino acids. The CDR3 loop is CASSLAGSHTEAFF. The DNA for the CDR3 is TGTGCCAGCAGCTTAGCGGGCAGCCACACTGAAGCTTTCTTT.

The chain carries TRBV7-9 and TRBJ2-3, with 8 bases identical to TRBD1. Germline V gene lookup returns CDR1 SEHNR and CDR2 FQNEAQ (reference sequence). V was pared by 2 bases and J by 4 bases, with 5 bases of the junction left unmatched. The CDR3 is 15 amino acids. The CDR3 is CASSLNGQGADTQYF. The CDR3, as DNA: TGTGCCAGCAGCTTAAACGGACAGGGCGCAGATACGCAGTATTTT.

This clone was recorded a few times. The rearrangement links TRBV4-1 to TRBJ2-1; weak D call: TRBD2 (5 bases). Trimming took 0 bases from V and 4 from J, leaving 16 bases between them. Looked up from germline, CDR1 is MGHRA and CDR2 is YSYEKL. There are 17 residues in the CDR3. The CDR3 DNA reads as TGCGCCAGCAGCCAAGATGTGCGGGTGAGGCCTTACAATGAGCAGTTCTTC. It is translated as CASSQDVRVRPYNEQFF.

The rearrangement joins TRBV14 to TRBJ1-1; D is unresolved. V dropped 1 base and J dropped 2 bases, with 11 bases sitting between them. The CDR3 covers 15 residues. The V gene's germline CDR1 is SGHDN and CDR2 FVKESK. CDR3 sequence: CASSQAWNLNTEAFF. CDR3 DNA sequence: TGTGCCAGCAGCCAAGCTTGGAATCTTAACACTGAAGCTTTCTTT.

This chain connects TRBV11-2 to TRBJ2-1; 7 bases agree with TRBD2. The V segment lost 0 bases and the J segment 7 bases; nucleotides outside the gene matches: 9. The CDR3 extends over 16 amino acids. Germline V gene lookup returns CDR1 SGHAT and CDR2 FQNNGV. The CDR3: CASSLDAQVSGNEQFF. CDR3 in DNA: TGTGCCAGCAGCTTAGACGCCCAGGTTAGCGGGAATGAGCAGTTCTTC.

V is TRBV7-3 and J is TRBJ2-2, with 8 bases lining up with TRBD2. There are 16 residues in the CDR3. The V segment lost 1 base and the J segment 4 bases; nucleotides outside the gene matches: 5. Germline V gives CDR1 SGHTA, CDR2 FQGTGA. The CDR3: CASSLRREVGTGELFF. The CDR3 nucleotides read TGTGCCAGCAGCTTAAGGCGGGAGGTGGGCACCGGGGAGCTGTTTTTT.

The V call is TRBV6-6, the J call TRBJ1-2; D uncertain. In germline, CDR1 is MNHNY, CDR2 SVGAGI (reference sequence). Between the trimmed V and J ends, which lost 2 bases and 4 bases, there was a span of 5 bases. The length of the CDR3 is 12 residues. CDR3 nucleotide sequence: TGTGCCAGCAGTTACCCGCTCTATGGCTACACCTTC. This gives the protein CASSYPLYGYTF.